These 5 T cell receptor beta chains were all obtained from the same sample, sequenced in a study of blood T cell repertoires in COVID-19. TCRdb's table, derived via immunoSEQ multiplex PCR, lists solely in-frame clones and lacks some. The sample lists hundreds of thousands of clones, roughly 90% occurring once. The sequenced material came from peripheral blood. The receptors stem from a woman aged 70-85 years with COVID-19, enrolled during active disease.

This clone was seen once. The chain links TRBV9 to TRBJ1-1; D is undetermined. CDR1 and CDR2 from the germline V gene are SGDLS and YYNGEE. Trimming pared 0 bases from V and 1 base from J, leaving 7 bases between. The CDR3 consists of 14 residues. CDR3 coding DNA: TGTGCCAGCAGCGTAGTGTCGAGGAACACTGAAGCTTTCTTT. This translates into CASSVVSRNTEAFF.

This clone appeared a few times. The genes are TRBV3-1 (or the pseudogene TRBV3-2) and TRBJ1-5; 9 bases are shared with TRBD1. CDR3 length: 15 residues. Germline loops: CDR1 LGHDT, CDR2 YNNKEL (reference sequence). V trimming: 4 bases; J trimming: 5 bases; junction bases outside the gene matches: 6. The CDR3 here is CASSRSGQGDQPQHF. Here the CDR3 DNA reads TGTGCCAGCAGCCGATCGGGACAGGGCGATCAGCCCCAGCATTTT.

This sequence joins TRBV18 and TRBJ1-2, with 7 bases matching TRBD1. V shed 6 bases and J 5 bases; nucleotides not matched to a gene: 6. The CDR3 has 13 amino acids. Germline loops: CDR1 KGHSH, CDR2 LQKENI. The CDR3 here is CASSPRQGYGYTF. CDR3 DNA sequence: TGTGCCAGCTCTCCCCGACAGGGTTATGGCTACACCTTC.

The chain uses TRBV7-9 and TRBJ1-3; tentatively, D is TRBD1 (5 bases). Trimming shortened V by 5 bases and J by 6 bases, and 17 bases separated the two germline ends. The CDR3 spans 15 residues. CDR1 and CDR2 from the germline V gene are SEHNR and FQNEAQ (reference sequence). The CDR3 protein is CASSPTGGTENTIYF. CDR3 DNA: TGTGCCAGCAGCCCAACTGGGGGGACCGAAAACACCATATATTTT.

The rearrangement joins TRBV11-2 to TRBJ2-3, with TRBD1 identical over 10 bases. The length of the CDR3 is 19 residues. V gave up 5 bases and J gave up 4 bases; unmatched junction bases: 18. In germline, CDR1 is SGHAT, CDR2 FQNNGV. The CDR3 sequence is CASSPPWDRGPNGPDTQYF. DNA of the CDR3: TGTGCCAGCAGCCCCCCTTGGGACAGGGGCCCCAACGGCCCAGATACGCAGTATTTT.